These 5 T cell receptor beta chains were sequenced from one sample in a study of blood T cells in healthy people across ages. A second 7 to 11 cycle PCR used barcoded and J-beta primers. TCRdb itself ran the 5' RACE reads through MiXCR, one entry per CDR3 protein. The sample contains about a million distinct CDR3 sequences, under 50% of which appear only once. Sequencing input: blood. The source is a man aged 25-45 years in good health.

The chain recombines TRBV27 with TRBJ2-7, with 10 bases fitting TRBD2. The CDR3 length is 13 residues. Germline CDR1 reads MNHEY; CDR2 reads SMNVEV (reference sequence). V was clipped by 7 bases and J by 4 bases; unmatched bases: 4. The CDR3 DNA sequence: TGTGCCAGCAATCCTAGCGGGGGTTACGAGCAGTACTTC. This codes for CASNPSGGYEQYF.

This clonotype was found a few times. The rearrangement links TRBV12-3 or TRBV12-4 to TRBJ2-5, with TRBD2 identical over 15 bases. V was pared by 6 bases and J by 5 bases, with 7 bases of the junction left unmatched. The CDR3 covers 16 residues. CDR3 residues: CASSRGTSGGRETQYF. DNA of the CDR3: TGTGCCAGCAGCCGCGGGACTAGCGGGGGGAGGGAGACCCAGTACTTC.

The rearrangement uses TRBV10-3 and TRBJ1-5; TRBD1 might be the D (6 bases). The ends were cut back, 4 bases at V and 3 bases at J, with 7 bases in the middle. The germline gives CDR1 ENHRY, CDR2 SYGVKD. The CDR3 extends over 13 amino acids. The CDR3 spells CAISGTVNQPQHF. CDR3 coding DNA: TGTGCCATCAGTGGGACAGTCAATCAGCCCCAGCATTTT.

V is TRBV4-1 and J is TRBJ2-1; D remains unclear. The CDR3 spans 12 residues. V dropped 0 bases and J dropped 10 bases, with 7 bases sitting between them. Germline CDR1 is MGHRA and CDR2 is YSYEKL. The CDR3: CASSQDSAEQFF. The CDR3 bases are TGCGCCAGCAGCCAAGATTCCGCCGAGCAGTTCTTC.

This clonotype was picked up a small number of times. A junction boundary mismatches the germline segment, possibly from a read error. This sequence joins TRBV5-1 and TRBJ1-2, with D maybe TRBD1 (6 bases). The CDR3 extends over 14 amino acids. The germline V gene has CDR1 SGHRS and CDR2 YFSETQ. For the CDR3, the DNA is TGTGCCAGCAGCTTAGAACAGGGAAACTATGGCTACACCTTC. Amino acid sequence: CASSLEQGNYGYTF.